These T cell receptor beta chains were read from a single sample in a study of shared clonotypes between healthy human individuals. Data came from immunoSEQ multiplex PCR; TCRdb stores just in-frame clones and leaves some out. The sample includes some 510,000 clones, around 74% of them seen just once. The source material was PBMCs. The receptors were gathered from a woman in her thirties or forties in good health. Some clones in this sample may be carry-over from other donors' samples. CDR3s include the opening cysteine and the closing phenylalanine or tryptophan. Fields, in order: D gene, V gene, clone size, J gene, CDR3 DNA, CDR3 protein. A D gene is named only where the DNA matches it firmly. Expanded clones are given a class, and other clones once, few, many or no size at all.

D gene: -; V gene: TRBV28; clone size: -; J gene: TRBJ2-1; CDR3 DNA: TGTGCCAGCAGTTTAGGTGGACGTTCCTACAATGAGCAGTTCTTC; CDR3 protein: CASSLGGRSYNEQFF
D gene: -; V gene: TRBV6-5; clone size: -; J gene: TRBJ2-7; CDR3 DNA: TGTGCCAGCAGTCCTCGACTCCTGACCGAGCAGTACTTC; CDR3 protein: CASSPRLLTEQYF
D gene: -; V gene: TRBV29-1; clone size: -; J gene: TRBJ1-4; CDR3 DNA: TGCAGCGTTGATGGGGTACAGGGTGGGAATGAAAAACTGTTTTTT; CDR3 protein: CSVDGVQGGNEKLFF
D gene: -; V gene: TRBV11-2; clone size: -; J gene: TRBJ1-2; CDR3 DNA: TGTGCCAGCAGCTTAGTGGCAGGGGTGAACTATGGCTACACCTTC; CDR3 protein: CASSLVAGVNYGYTF
D gene: TRBD2; V gene: TRBV18; clone size: -; J gene: TRBJ2-7; CDR3 DNA: TGTGCCAGCTCATCCCTTAGCGGGAGCTCCTACGAGCAGTACTTC; CDR3 protein: CASSSLSGSSYEQYF
D gene: -; V gene: TRBV9; clone size: -; J gene: TRBJ1-1; CDR3 DNA: TGTGCCAGCAGCTTCCATCCAGACAAATCTGAAGCTTTCTTT; CDR3 protein: CASSFHPDKSEAFF
D gene: TRBD2; V gene: TRBV11-2; clone size: -; J gene: TRBJ2-3; CDR3 DNA: TGTGCCAGCAGCTTAGGAGGGACTATCAGTACGCAGTATTTT; CDR3 protein: CASSLGGTISTQYF
D gene: -; V gene: TRBV10-3; clone size: -; J gene: TRBJ1-2; CDR3 DNA: TGTGCCATCAGTGGGCAGGGGACCCTCTCCTTCTATGGCTACACCTTC; CDR3 protein: CAISGQGTLSFYGYTF
D gene: -; V gene: TRBV30; clone size: -; J gene: TRBJ2-2; CDR3 DNA: TGTGCCTGGAGTGGGGTGATAAGCACCGGGGAGCTGTTTTTT; CDR3 protein: CAWSGVISTGELFF
D gene: -; V gene: TRBV29-1; clone size: -; J gene: TRBJ1-5; CDR3 DNA: TGCAGCGTTGAAGTCGGGGTAAATCAGCCCCAGCATTTT; CDR3 protein: CSVEVGVNQPQHF
D gene: -; V gene: TRBV19; clone size: -; J gene: TRBJ2-3; CDR3 DNA: TGTGCCAGTAGTATAAAGACACCCCCTAGCACAGATACGCAGTATTTT; CDR3 protein: CASSIKTPPSTDTQYF
D gene: -; V gene: TRBV6-5; clone size: -; J gene: TRBJ1-1; CDR3 DNA: TGTGCCAGCAGTTACTCGAGAGGTCTTGAAGCTTTCTTT; CDR3 protein: CASSYSRGLEAFF
D gene: -; V gene: TRBV14; clone size: -; J gene: TRBJ1-1; CDR3 DNA: TGTGCCAGCAGCCAAGGTGGCCCCCGGAACACTGAAGCTTTCTTT; CDR3 protein: CASSQGGPRNTEAFF
D gene: -; V gene: TRBV11-1; clone size: -; J gene: TRBJ2-2; CDR3 DNA: TGTGCCAGCAGCTTGGGGAGGAATACTAGAGGGGAGCTGTTTTTT; CDR3 protein: CASSLGRNTRGELFF
D gene: -; V gene: TRBV28; clone size: -; J gene: TRBJ2-5; CDR3 DNA: TGTGCCAGCAGTCTAGGGATACACCAAGAGACCCAGTACTTC; CDR3 protein: CASSLGIHQETQYF
D gene: -; V gene: TRBV6-1; clone size: few; J gene: TRBJ2-7; CDR3 DNA: TGTGCCAGCAGCGAGGGTATCCTCCACGAGCAGTACTTC; CDR3 protein: CASSEGILHEQYF
D gene: -; V gene: TRBV6-6; clone size: -; J gene: TRBJ1-5; CDR3 DNA: TGTGCCAGCAGTTACAACCCTGAAGGGCCCCAGCATTTT; CDR3 protein: CASSYNPEGPQHF
D gene: TRBD1; V gene: TRBV10-3; clone size: -; J gene: TRBJ2-1; CDR3 DNA: TGTGCCATCAGTCAGCCCGGGACAGGGCCCCTCAGCTCCTACAATGAGCAGTTCTTC; CDR3 protein: CAISQPGTGPLSSYNEQFF
D gene: -; V gene: TRBV30; clone size: -; J gene: TRBJ1-6; CDR3 DNA: TGTGCCTGGTGCCCAGACTCCTATAATTCACCCCTCCACTTT; CDR3 protein: CAWCPDSYNSPLHF
D gene: TRBD2; V gene: TRBV9; clone size: -; J gene: TRBJ2-3; CDR3 DNA: TGTGCCAGCAGCGTAACTAGCGGCACAGATACGCAGTATTTT; CDR3 protein: CASSVTSGTDTQYF
D gene: -; V gene: TRBV18; clone size: -; J gene: TRBJ2-7; CDR3 DNA: TGTGCCAGCTCACCTTGGGTTAATAACGAGCAGTACTTC; CDR3 protein: CASSPWVNNEQYF
D gene: -; V gene: TRBV10-2; clone size: -; J gene: TRBJ2-3; CDR3 DNA: TGCGCCAGCAGTGCCCGGGACCCGAGCACAGATACGCAGTATTTT; CDR3 protein: CASSARDPSTDTQYF
D gene: TRBD1; V gene: TRBV7-9; clone size: -; J gene: TRBJ1-5; CDR3 DNA: TGTGCCAGCAGCTTAGGGCGGGACAGGGGCAGGGGTCAGCCCCAGCATTTT; CDR3 protein: CASSLGRDRGRGQPQHF